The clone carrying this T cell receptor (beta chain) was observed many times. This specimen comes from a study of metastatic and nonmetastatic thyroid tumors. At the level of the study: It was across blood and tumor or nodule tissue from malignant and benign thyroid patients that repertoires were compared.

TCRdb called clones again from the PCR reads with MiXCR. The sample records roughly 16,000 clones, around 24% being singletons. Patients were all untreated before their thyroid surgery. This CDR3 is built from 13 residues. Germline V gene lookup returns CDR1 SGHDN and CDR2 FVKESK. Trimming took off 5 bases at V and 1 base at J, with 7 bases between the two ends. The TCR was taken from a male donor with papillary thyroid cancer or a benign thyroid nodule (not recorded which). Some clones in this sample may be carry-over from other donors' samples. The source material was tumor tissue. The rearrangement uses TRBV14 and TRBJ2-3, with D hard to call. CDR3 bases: TGTGCCAGCAGCTTCCTAGGCACAGATACGCAGTATTTT. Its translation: CASSFLGTDTQYF.